Listed below are T cell receptor beta chains from one sample, sequenced in a study of siplizumab effects on memory and regulatory T cells. The method was immunoSEQ multiplex PCR; TCRdb's version includes in-frame clones alone and lacks a portion of them. In the table there are 90,000 to 110,000 clones, approximately 90% of which are singletons. Input material: Tregs sorted from blood. The origin of the receptors is a human donor in good health. Each CDR3 is given without its conserved first and last residue. Fields, in order: V gene, CDR3 protein.

>TRBV6-6
ASTGQTPSTDTQY
>TRBV5-5
ASSFLRGNEQF
>TRBV5-5
ASKPMTGYTGELF
>TRBV29-1
SVESLAADTQY
>TRBV15
ATSRGDRGHSPLH
>TRBV30
AWRGSGGSNEQF
>TRBV23-1
ASSRRRGEDTGELF
>TRBV5-8
ASSFGGRGNTIY
>TRBV7-9
ASSLGQATNEKLF
>TRBV7-2
ASSPQGLRPQH
>TRBV14
ASSQDALPVSGANVLT
>TRBV2
ASSGPGSGTQY
>TRBV5-1
ASSEQGLGETQY
>TRBV19
ASSIIRSSGNTIY
>TRBV5-1
ASSLAGLAGGTDTQY
>TRBV5-5
ASSLQELAGSSYNEQF
>TRBV6-6
ASNVGEYGYT
>TRBV5-1
ASSWTGGGNEQF
>TRBV27
ASRAGTGRRTEAF
>TRBV7-2
ASSLTPRGYT
>TRBV9
ANSQGVNEQY
>TRBV7-8
ASSLGAAGSYGYT
>TRBV6-1
ASSAPPGGPDTGELF
>TRBV5-7
ASSFVPQGAVDTQY
>TRBV7-9
ASSSTGAGELF
>TRBV21-1
ASRAGQTTFYNEQF
>TRBV5-6
ASSLRGVGATDTQY
>TRBV27
ASSLSDGRSPLH
>TRBV18
ASSPLETQY
>TRBV16
ASSPQRGTGVEKLF
>TRBV25-1
ASSAQPGQRSLNTEAF
>TRBV29-1
SVRPLGSYEQY
>TRBV11-3
ASSFHMNTEAF
>TRBV11-2
ASSTRTGARGETQY
>TRBV6-5
ASSRHGEETQY
>TRBV27
ASRPTTGGIWEKLF
>TRBV9
ASSVGLAGFETQY
>TRBV2
ASAPESEPPQH
>TRBV5-5
ASSLGRATQGYT
>TRBV4-1
ASSQEPGTLLKPLH
>TRBV7-2
ASSLGNRPRGETQY
>TRBV6-6
ASSYPTQGAYEQY
>TRBV11-2
ASSSGLALSYEQY
>TRBV5-1
ASSLEPLWGNYGYT
>TRBV27
ASSSIWRGLGEQY
>TRBV18
ASSPDGGNYEQY
>TRBV15
ATSREGDTQY
>TRBV18
ASSRQGADTIY
>TRBV4-1
ASSLTGFGGELF